This TCR beta chain originates from a study of blood T cell repertoires in COVID-19. Turning to the study itself: Spain, Italy and the United States supplied samples that represented acute and convalescent COVID-19. PBMCs, B-cell-depleted T cells, or T cells were the source of the cDNA or gDNA that made up the material.

Original processing methods: The authors estimated nucleated cell counts from reference gene primer amplification. TCRdb's table, derived via immunoSEQ multiplex PCR, lists solely in-frame clones and lacks some. V, J and clone size were drawn from that table, and D and trimming were deduced from the DNA. The data hold 150,000 to 200,000 clones, with less than 90% observed a single time. The CDR3 length is 14 residues. Trimming left V 4 bases short and J 1 base short, with 11 bases between. Germline V gene data show CDR1 as SGHRS and CDR2 as YFSETQ. The TCR sequence derives from a man aged 65-85 years with active or convalescent COVID-19. The sample consisted of peripheral blood. The chain links TRBV5-1 to TRBJ1-1; D is ambiguous. The DNA for the CDR3 is TGCGCCAGCAGCCCGAATGGAGGGAACACTGAAGCTTTCTTT. Protein: CASSPNGGNTEAFF.